The TCR beta chain under discussion was sequenced for a study of T cell changes during pregnancy in multiple sclerosis. Sequencing was performed with immunoSEQ multiplex PCR; in TCRdb, only in-frame clones are kept and a portion is missing. The sample shows more than 80,000 clones, 90% to 95% of them seen only once. The ends were cut back, 5 bases at V and 4 bases at J, with 14 bases in the middle. The CDR3 loop spans 14 amino acids. Per germline, CDR1 SEHNR and CDR2 FQNEAQ (reference sequence). Source: peripheral blood, taken in the second trimester of pregnancy. The source is a female donor with multiple sclerosis, enrolled in a pregnancy study. The gene calls are TRBV7-9 and TRBJ1-1; perhaps TRBD1 as D (5 bases). This CDR3 reads CASSLQGGLTEAFF. The CDR3, as DNA: TGTGCCAGCAGCCTTCAGGGAGGACTCACTGAAGCTTTCTTT.